Below, 26 T cell receptor beta chains from the same sample are listed, as sequenced in a study of blood T cell repertoires in COVID-19. TCRdb's table, derived via immunoSEQ multiplex PCR, lists solely in-frame clones and lacks some. The sample contains roughly 250,000 clones, 80% to 90% of which appear only once. Sequenced: peripheral blood. These receptors were taken from a middle-aged man with acute or convalescent COVID-19.

CDR3 region: CASSLDYSTRSGNTIYF. In DNA form, the CDR3 reads TGTGCCAGCAGTTTGGACTACAGCACTCGCTCTGGAAACACCATATATTTT. The chain employs TRBV11-2 and TRBJ1-3; D is unclear. From germline, CDR1 is SGHAT and CDR2 FQNNGV. The CDR3 contains 17 residues. Trimming stripped 6 bases from V and 0 bases from J, with 18 bases between. Variable domain in full (rest from reference TRBV11-2 and TRBJ1-3): EAGVAQSPRYKIIEKRQSVAFWCNPISGHATLYWYQQILGQGPKLLIQFQNNGVVDDSQLPKDRFSAERLKGVDSTLKIQPAKLEDSAVYLCASSLDYSTRSGNTIYFGEGSWLTVV.

The V and J genes are TRBV9 and TRBJ2-3; D is perhaps TRBD2 (6 bases). With 4 bases removed from V and 1 base from J, the gap between germline ends came to 16 bases. The V gene's germline CDR1 is SGDLS and CDR2 YYNGEE. The CDR3 extends over 16 amino acids. The CDR3: CASSPPRASGTDTQYF. CDR3 coding DNA: TGTGCCAGCAGCCCCCCCCGGGCTAGCGGCACAGATACGCAGTATTTT.

This chain uses TRBV3-1 (or the pseudogene TRBV3-2) with TRBJ1-1, with unresolved D. V was shortened by 8 bases and J by 4 bases, with 14 bases between the two germline ends. CDR1 and CDR2 (germline): LGHDT, YNNKEL (reference sequence). This CDR3 is 13 amino acids long. CDR3 amino acids: CASSTYGSTEAFF. For the CDR3, the DNA is TGTGCCAGCTCAACCTACGGTTCCACTGAAGCTTTCTTT.

The chain combines TRBV5-4 with TRBJ1-1, with D possibly matching TRBD1 (6 bases). The germline V gene encodes CDR1 SGHNT and CDR2 YYREEE (reference sequence). This CDR3 region has 15 residues. Deletions cut 5 bases from V and 0 bases from J, with 14 bases between. Written as DNA, the CDR3 is TGTGCCAGCAGGCCCGGGGGGCAAATGAACACTGAAGCTTTCTTT. Translated: CASRPGGQMNTEAFF.

This clone was picked up a small number of times. The chain couples TRBV3-1 (or the pseudogene TRBV3-2) to TRBJ2-1; D is possibly TRBD1 (7 bases). The V gene lost 1 base and the J gene lost 6 bases, with 16 bases spanning the gap. Germline lookup yields CDR1 LGHDT and CDR2 YNNKEL (reference sequence). This CDR3 has 16 amino acids. CDR3 amino acids: CASSQGRRGQGNEQFF. Written as DNA, the CDR3 is TGTGCCAGCAGCCAAGGGAGGAGGGGGCAGGGCAATGAGCAGTTCTTC.

The chain links TRBV29-1 to TRBJ2-3, with D tentatively TRBD2 (5 bases). Germline CDR1 is SQVTM and CDR2 is ANQGSEA. Deletions cut 4 bases from V and 6 bases from J, with 14 bases between. This CDR3 comprises 13 residues. DNA for the CDR3: TGCAGCGTTGCCATCGGGGTCCCCGATACGCAGTATTTT. It translates to CSVAIGVPDTQYF.

V usage is TRBV11-2 and J usage is TRBJ2-1, with a possible D match to TRBD2 (7 bases). Trimming shortened V by 3 bases and J by 8 bases, and 29 bases separated the two germline ends. Germline V gene data show CDR1 as SGHAT and CDR2 as FQNNGV. The CDR3 loop spans 19 amino acids. CDR3 in DNA: TGTGCCAGCAGCTTGCCGATCCTATTTTTGGGGGGGCCGAGGGATGAGCAGTTCTTC. Translating gives CASSLPILFLGGPRDEQFF.

With regard to this clone: At one boundary the junction diverges from the germline segment, which might be a read error. The chain has TRBV5-6 and TRBJ2-7; TRBD1 or TRBD2 may be the D gene (6 bases each). Per the germline V gene, CDR1 is SGHDT and CDR2 is YYEEEE. The CDR3 is 14 residues long. DNA of the CDR3: TGTGCCAGCAGTTTGGGGGGCTCCCCCTACGAGCAGTACTTC. The encoded protein is CASSLGGSPYEQYF.

This clone is a singleton in its sample. The chain employs TRBV2 and TRBJ2-3, with TRBD2 as a possible D gene (5 bases). CDR3 length: 14 amino acids. V was pared by 2 bases and J by 2 bases, with 8 bases between. Germline values: CDR1 SNHLY, CDR2 FYNNEI. CDR3 loop: CASSEIATTDTQYF. The CDR3 DNA reads TGTGCCAGCAGTGAAATAGCGACCACAGATACGCAGTATTTT.

This rearrangement joins TRBV5-1 to TRBJ2-7; the match to TRBD1 covers 11 bases. The germline CDR1 and CDR2 sequences are SGHRS and YFSETQ. With V trimmed by 0 bases and J by 3 bases, 8 bases remained unmatched. CDR3 length equals 17 residues. The CDR3 bases are TGCGCCAGCAGCTTGGACACCCTGGACAGGGGGCTCTACGAGCAGTACTTC. Translating it yields CASSLDTLDRGLYEQYF.

This chain connects TRBV28 to TRBJ2-1; D gene uncertain. CDR1 and CDR2 from the germline V gene are MDHEN and SYDVKM. The CDR3 runs 15 residues. V was pared by 3 bases and J by 0 bases, with 9 bases between. The CDR3 nucleotides are TGTGCCAGCAGTTTTTGGCGGAACTCCTACAATGAGCAGTTCTTC. Its translation: CASSFWRNSYNEQFF.

In its sample, this clone was seen many times. This sequence joins TRBV5-4 and TRBJ2-2; no clear D gene. Germline CDR1 reads SGHNT; CDR2 reads YYREEE (reference sequence). The CDR3 spans 15 residues. The V and J ends lost 5 bases and 4 bases respectively, with 15 bases between them. The CDR3 spells CASRGPAPGTGELFF. CDR3 coding DNA: TGTGCCAGCAGAGGTCCGGCCCCGGGCACCGGGGAGCTGTTTTTT.

The chain uses TRBV29-1 and TRBJ1-2; unclear D gene. Germline V gene data show CDR1 as SQVTM and CDR2 as ANQGSEA. The CDR3 spans 12 residues. Trimming took 4 bases from V and 2 from J, leaving 8 bases between them. CDR3 loop: CSVGAVNYGYTF. The CDR3 region has the DNA TGCAGCGTTGGGGCAGTAAACTATGGCTACACCTTC. The entire variable domain, with the rest obtained from reference TRBV29-1 and TRBJ1-2, is as follows: SAVISQKPSRDICQRGTSLTIQCQVDSQVTMMFWYRQQPGQSLTLIATANQGSEATYESGFVIDKFPISRPNLTFSTLTVSNMSPEDSSIYLCSVGAVNYGYTFGSGTRLTVV.

The J gene is TRBJ1-2, the V gene TRBV19; 8 bases agree with TRBD1. Germline CDR1 reads LNHDA; CDR2 reads SQIVND (reference sequence). V gave up 5 bases and J gave up 6 bases; unmatched junction bases: 14. CDR3 size: 16 residues. This CDR3 reads CASSSIGGRDRNGYTF. The CDR3 coding sequence is TGTGCCAGTAGTTCAATAGGGGGCAGGGACAGGAATGGCTACACCTTC.

The chain links TRBV24-1 to TRBJ2-1; TRBD1 might be the D (6 bases). Germline V CDR1 and CDR2: KGHDR, SFDVKD. This CDR3 has 15 residues. V lost 4 bases, J lost 5 bases, and 14 bases lay in between. The CDR3 region has the DNA TGTGCCACCAGTGACGCAGGGGTCTCAGACAATGAGCAGTTCTTC. As protein: CATSDAGVSDNEQFF.

The chain carries TRBV19 and TRBJ1-2, with a tentative D call TRBD1 (5 bases). V was clipped by 7 bases and J by 6 bases, with 21 bases between them. This CDR3 is 15 amino acids long. Germline assignment: CDR1 LNHDA and CDR2 SQIVND (reference sequence). DNA of the CDR3: TGTGCCAGTACGAAGGGGCAAGTCCTCATTAATGGCTACACCTTC. Translation: CASTKGQVLINGYTF.

This clone showed up just once. This rearrangement joins TRBV7-8 to TRBJ1-1, with unresolved D. CDR3 length: 18 residues. Germline CDR1 is SGHVS and CDR2 is FQNEAQ. Trimming removed 1 base from V and 0 bases from J, with 18 bases in between. The CDR3 DNA follows: TGTGCCAGCAGCTTAGTTAACCCTAACGGTTACCTGAACACTGAAGCTTTCTTT. Translating gives CASSLVNPNGYLNTEAFF.

V is TRBV25-1 and J is TRBJ2-7, with 8 bases aligning to TRBD1. This CDR3 is built from 15 residues. The junction had 4 bases not matched to a gene; V was cut back by 3 bases and J by 0 bases. In germline, CDR1 is MGHDK, CDR2 SYGVNS. Here the CDR3 DNA reads TGTGCCAGCAGTGATTCCGGGACAGGCTCCTACGAGCAGTACTTC. Translation: CASSDSGTGSYEQYF.

The chain couples TRBV29-1 to TRBJ2-1, with a weak D call TRBD1 (6 bases). V shed 6 bases and J shed 9 bases, with 15 bases lying between them. The CDR3 has 12 amino acids. The germline V gene has CDR1 SQVTM and CDR2 ANQGSEA. The CDR3 protein is CSVDSGVGEQFF. CDR3 nucleotide sequence: TGCAGCGTCGACTCAGGGGTGGGTGAGCAGTTCTTC.

V and J are TRBV6-6 and TRBJ1-2, with D tentatively TRBD1 (6 bases). Trimming took 6 bases from V and 1 from J, leaving 15 bases between them. Germline V gives CDR1 MNHNY, CDR2 SVGAGI (reference sequence). CDR3 length: 15 residues. The DNA for the CDR3 is TGTGCCAGCAGACAGGACAGTAATAATAACTATGGCTACACCTTC. This encodes CASRQDSNNNYGYTF.

The chain has TRBV19 and TRBJ2-2; the D gene is possibly TRBD1 (6 bases). Germline V lookup: CDR1 LNHDA, CDR2 SQIVND (reference sequence). The CDR3 sequence is 17 residues long. Trimming left V 0 bases short and J 5 bases short, with 16 bases between. The CDR3 nucleotides are TGTGCCAGTAGTATAGATGGGGGCACAGGGACGACCGGGGAGCTGTTTTTT. Translated, it gives CASSIDGGTGTTGELFF. Full variable domain (rest looked up from reference TRBV19 and TRBJ2-2): DGGITQSPKYLFRKEGQNVTLSCEQNLNHDAMYWYRQDPGQGLRLIYYSQIVNDFQKGDIAEGYSVSREKKESFPLTVTSAQKNPTAFYLCASSIDGGTGTTGELFFGEGSRLTVL.

The rearrangement uses TRBV10-3 and TRBJ2-7; no firm D call. The CDR3 has 12 amino acids. CDR1 and CDR2 (germline): ENHRY, SYGVKD. V lost 0 bases to trimming and J lost 3 bases, with 3 bases between them. The CDR3: CAISESLYEQYF. The CDR3, as DNA: TGTGCCATCAGTGAGTCCCTCTACGAGCAGTACTTC.

The chain is built from TRBV29-1 and TRBJ1-4; 7 bases are shared with TRBD1. Germline V gene sequence: CDR1 SQVTM, CDR2 ANQGSEA. The CDR3 consists of 11 residues. After removal of 4 bases from V and 10 bases from J, the junction contained 3 bases not matched to a gene. The CDR3 DNA sequence: TGCAGCGTTGGTGACAGGGTAAAACTGTTTTTT. Its protein product is CSVGDRVKLFF.

The chain has TRBV6-1 and TRBJ1-4; 8 bases are shared with TRBD1. The CDR3 consists of 16 residues. Germline CDR1 is MNHNS and CDR2 is SASEGT. Trimming cost V 3 bases and J 7 bases; bases outside gene matches: 10. CDR3 protein: CASSDPYRGSGEKLFF. CDR3 DNA: TGTGCCAGCAGTGACCCATACAGGGGGAGTGGTGAAAAACTGTTTTTT.

The chain carries TRBV30 and TRBJ1-2, with 11 bases identical to TRBD1. Trimming took 7 bases from V and 4 from J; bases not matched to a gene: 5. CDR1 and CDR2 from the germline V gene are GTSNPN and SVGIG (reference sequence). The CDR3 runs to 13 residues. CDR3: CASRGQGAYGYTF. CDR3 nucleotides: TGTGCCTCCCGAGGACAGGGGGCCTATGGCTACACCTTC.

The V gene is TRBV27, the J gene TRBJ2-4; tentative D call: TRBD2 (6 bases). Deletions cut 5 bases from V and 3 bases from J, with 23 bases between. The CDR3 is 18 residues long. Germline-derived CDR1 and CDR2 are MNHEY and SMNVEV (reference sequence). The DNA for the CDR3 is TGTGCCAGCAGTCCCGTTACTTGGAGGGATAGTGACAAAAACATTCAGTACTTC. Translating gives CASSPVTWRDSDKNIQYF.